This T cell receptor beta chain originates from a study of blood T cell repertoires in COVID-19. The protocol was immunoSEQ multiplex PCR, while the TCRdb copy is restricted to in-frame clones and leaves out a portion. The sample lists about 100,000 clones, 70% to 90% occurring once. The CDR3 extends over 14 amino acids. Trimming left V 2 bases short and J 7 bases short, with 11 bases between. CDR1 is SEHNR, CDR2 FQNEAQ, per germline (reference sequence). The sample comprised peripheral blood. This chain uses TRBV7-9 with TRBJ1-4; no reliable D call. This receptor was obtained from a woman aged 80 or over with acute or convalescent COVID-19. DNA of the CDR3: TGTGCCAGCAGCTTACGGACGGCGGGTGAAAAACTGTTTTTT. It is translated as CASSLRTAGEKLFF.